The 2 T cell receptor beta chains below come from one sample, sequenced in a study of T cell responses to AZD1222 COVID-19 vaccine. The method was immunoSEQ multiplex PCR; TCRdb's version includes in-frame clones alone and lacks a portion of them. Of approximately 94,000 clones listed, about 90% were seen once; the top ten hold roughly 1.7%. The input for sequencing was peripheral blood, taken on day 0 of AZD1222 vaccination. These receptors came from an adult in good health.

This chain joins TRBV19 and TRBJ1-2; D ambiguous. Germline CDR1 LNHDA, CDR2 SQIVND (reference sequence). This CDR3 is built from 12 residues. Trimming stripped 1 base from V and 8 bases from J, with 8 bases between. The CDR3 spells CASSIARSGYTF. CDR3 nucleotide sequence: TGTGCCAGTAGTATAGCAAGGAGCGGCTACACCTTC.

The rearrangement links TRBV29-1 to TRBJ2-3; possible D gene TRBD1, 6 bases. The germline V gene has CDR1 SQVTM and CDR2 ANQGSEA. V was shortened by 0 bases and J by 0 bases, with 13 bases between the two germline ends. CDR3 length: 16 residues. CDR3 sequence reads: CSVEDRATGSTDTQYF. The CDR3, as DNA: TGCAGCGTTGAAGATCGGGCGACAGGTAGCACAGATACGCAGTATTTT.